Listed below are T cell receptor beta chains from one sample, sequenced in a study of spatial heterogeneity in lung cancer. TCRdb redid the calling of the 5' RACE reads with MiXCR, one entry per CDR3 protein. The profile shows about 13,000 distinct CDR3 sequences, about 4% of them singletons. The source was PBMCs, collected at surgery. These receptor sequences come from a male donor with early-stage non-small cell lung cancer. The conserved cysteine and the conserved F or W are not part of the CDR3 here.

j_call v_call cdr3_aa
TRBJ2-1 TRBV7-2 ASSRNTGLAGTEQF
TRBJ2-4 TRBV5-6 ASSLEGTAKNIQY
TRBJ2-7 TRBV15 ATSRGPGQGLVRQY
TRBJ2-5 TRBV7-9 ASSYPGQRKETQY
TRBJ1-2 TRBV27 ASSLSSRAFSYGYT
TRBJ2-2 TRBV7-9 ASSLAETGSYGELF
TRBJ1-6 TRBV20-1 SANSGNPPLH
TRBJ1-5 TRBV28 ASSYRGGQPQH
TRBJ2-7 TRBV9 ASPSQAFPGPLSYEQY
TRBJ2-7 TRBV28 ASSFSRYEQY
TRBJ2-2 TRBV7-9 ASSSISGTSGSANTGELF
TRBJ2-1 TRBV11-3 ASSPKVGLASYNEQF
TRBJ2-7 TRBV18 ASSPGLVSYEQY
TRBJ1-4 TRBV10-3 AISENGGRGWMF
TRBJ2-6 TRBV18 ASSPGQGTSGANVLT
TRBJ2-1 TRBV20-1 SAREELAESYNEQF
TRBJ2-5 TRBV28 ASSAPGQGFQETQY
TRBJ1-5 TRBV28 ASSSTRQGRVQPQH
TRBJ2-3 TRBV7-2 ASSLGGRGLDTQY
TRBJ2-5 TRBV28 ASSLGGARETQY